A single sample gave rise to the 16 T cell receptor beta chains below, sequenced in a study of blood T cells in healthy people across ages. Together with a sample-barcoded 5' primer, a J-beta primer mix was included in a second PCR lasting about 7 to 12 cycles. In TCRdb, the 5' RACE reads were re-called with MiXCR into one record per CDR3 protein. Counted here are more than 700,000 distinct CDR3 sequences, 46% occurring once; the ten biggest clones make up about a sixth. Sample: blood. These receptors were taken from a man older than 75 in good health.

The chain uses TRBV5-6 and TRBJ2-7; 7 nucleotides align to TRBD2. The assigned J gene may be wrong: the sequence end matches TRBJ2-4 better. Germline CDR1 and CDR2: SGHDT and YYEEEE. This CDR3 is built from 16 residues. DNA for the CDR3: TGTGCCAGCAGCCGTAGACGGGGACCTGGGGGGGACATTCAGTACTTC. This gives the protein CASSRRRGPGGDIQYF.

This clonotype was picked up many times. The genes are TRBV4-3 and TRBJ2-5; possible D gene TRBD1, 5 bases. Trimming took 2 bases from V and 4 from J, leaving 11 bases between them. The CDR3 extends over 14 amino acids. Per germline, CDR1 LGHNA and CDR2 YSLEER. Here the CDR3 reads CASSQSPGAETQYF. Written as DNA, the CDR3 is TGCGCCAGCAGCCAAAGCCCTGGGGCAGAGACCCAGTACTTC.

This clonotype has only a few counts. The chain couples TRBV3-1 to TRBJ1-2; no clear D. CDR1 and CDR2 (germline): LGHDT, YNNKEL (reference sequence). V was pared by 3 bases and J by 7 bases, with 15 bases between. This CDR3 has 14 residues. CDR3 in amino acids: CASSHRGREGGYTF. In nucleotides, the CDR3 is TGTGCCAGCAGCCACCGCGGAAGGGAAGGTGGCTACACCTTC.

V gene TRBV5-1 combines with J gene TRBJ2-3; possible D gene TRBD1, 6 bases. This CDR3 region has 16 residues. Germline V gene data show CDR1 as SGHRS and CDR2 as YFSETQ. Trimming removed 3 bases at V and 2 bases at J, with 16 bases between. CDR3 nucleotides: TGCGCCAGCAGCTGGGACAAGGCACTTAACACAGATACGCAGTATTTT. Encoded protein: CASSWDKALNTDTQYF.

The V gene is TRBV20-1, the J gene TRBJ2-5; the D is unclear. The germline V gene encodes CDR1 DFQATT and CDR2 SNEGSKA (reference sequence). Trimming took 0 bases from V and 4 from J, leaving 9 bases between them. This CDR3 has 13 residues. The CDR3: CSAREGSSETQYF. DNA for the CDR3: TGCAGTGCTAGAGAGGGGTCGTCAGAGACCCAGTACTTC.

In its sample, this clonotype was seen a few times. The chain employs TRBV12-3 or TRBV12-4 and TRBJ2-3; maybe TRBD2 (5 bases). The V end was cut by 1 base, the J end by 1 base, with 12 bases between. The CDR3 covers 16 residues. The CDR3 reads CASSLVIGVRTDTQYF. CDR3 DNA: TGTGCCAGCAGTTTAGTCATCGGGGTCCGCACAGATACGCAGTATTTT.

The table lists this clonotype with a few counts. The V call is TRBV5-1, the J call TRBJ2-7; 8 bases agree with TRBD2. V lost 1 base, J lost 4 bases, and 13 bases stayed unmatched. The CDR3 consists of 17 residues. CDR1 and CDR2 from the germline V gene are SGHRS and YFSETQ. The CDR3 sequence is CASSLLGSAGGGYEQYF. The CDR3 coding sequence is TGCGCCAGCAGCTTGCTGGGTTCGGCGGGAGGAGGGTACGAGCAGTACTTC.

The table lists this clonotype with a few counts. The chain recombines TRBV6-5 with TRBJ2-5; D may be TRBD2 (5 bases). The germline gives CDR1 MNHEY, CDR2 SVGAGI. This CDR3 is 14 amino acids long. Trimming removed 0 bases from V and 5 bases from J, with 10 bases in between. The CDR3 nucleotides are TGTGCCAGCAGTTACTCGACACCGGGGGAGACCCAGTACTTC. It yields the protein CASSYSTPGETQYF.

The chain joins TRBV6-4 to TRBJ2-7, with a possible D match to TRBD2 (6 bases). The CDR3 totals 15 residues. CDR1 is MRHNA and CDR2 is SNTAGT in the germline V gene. The V gene lost 0 bases and the J gene lost 5 bases, with 14 bases spanning the gap. The CDR3 DNA reads as TGTGCCAGCAGTGACTCCGCGGCGGGGTCCCACGAGCAGTACTTC. Protein: CASSDSAAGSHEQYF.

This sequence joins TRBV4-3 and TRBJ2-7; TRBD1 might be the D (5 bases). The CDR3 contains 14 residues. V gave up 1 base and J gave up 4 bases, with 11 bases separating them. Germline CDR1 and CDR2: LGHNA and YSLEER. The CDR3 is CASSQVWGAYEQYF. In DNA, the CDR3 is TGCGCCAGCAGCCAAGTTTGGGGCGCGTACGAGCAGTACTTC.

V is TRBV11-2 and J is TRBJ2-1; 10 bases agree with TRBD2. The J segment lost 5 bases and the V segment lost 0 bases, leaving 7 bases of the junction unmatched. CDR3 size: 17 residues. The germline V gene has CDR1 SGHAT and CDR2 FQNNGV. CDR3 bases: TGTGCCAGCAGCTTAGACCAAGCGGGAGGGCCCGACAATGAGCAGTTCTTC. It codes for CASSLDQAGGPDNEQFF.

The V and J genes are TRBV20-1 and TRBJ1-2, with D possibly TRBD1 on 6 matching bases. The germline V gene encodes CDR1 DFQATT and CDR2 SNEGSKA (reference sequence). This CDR3 is built from 18 residues. The ends were cut back, 3 bases at V and 5 bases at J, with 28 bases in the middle. Here the CDR3 DNA reads TGCAGTGCTAGTGGGACGGGTCAGGGGTTACCCTCGAGGTATGGCTACACCTTC. This translates into CSASGTGQGLPSRYGYTF.

This chain connects TRBV19 to TRBJ2-1; D ambiguous. CDR1 is LNHDA, CDR2 SQIVND, per germline (reference sequence). This CDR3 is built from 15 residues. V gave up 5 bases and J gave up 5 bases, with 16 bases separating them. DNA of the CDR3: TGTGCCAGTAGTCCCGACCAATCGCTTAACAATGAGCAGTTCTTC. This codes for CASSPDQSLNNEQFF.

V and J are TRBV10-3 and TRBJ2-3; 8 bases agree with TRBD1. Trimming removed 6 bases from V and 5 bases from J; junction bases left unmatched: 7. CDR1 ENHRY and CDR2 SYGVKD come from the germline V gene. CDR3 length: 14 amino acids. The CDR3 loop reads CAISNGQGGDTQYF. As DNA, the CDR3 is TGTGCCATCAGCAATGGACAGGGAGGAGATACGCAGTATTTT.

The genes are TRBV15 and TRBJ1-2; TRBD1 agrees at 7 bases. This CDR3 spans 16 amino acids. V shed 0 bases and J 8 bases; nucleotides not matched to a gene: 12. The V gene's germline CDR1 is LNHNV and CDR2 YYDKDF (reference sequence). The CDR3 region is CATSRDPLDRVRGYTF. CDR3 in DNA: TGTGCCACCAGCAGAGATCCCTTAGACAGGGTGCGCGGCTACACCTTC.

About this clonotype: A read error may be the cause here, since a much bigger clone is one base away. CDR3 residues: CASSVGSQTYGYTF. The CDR3 nucleotides read TGTGCCAGCAGTGTAGGAAGCCAGACCTATGGCTACACCTTC. This chain joins TRBV12-3 or TRBV12-4 and TRBJ1-2; no reliable D call. The CDR3 loop spans 14 amino acids. With 5 bases removed from V and 4 bases from J, the gap between germline ends came to 14 bases.